This is a list of T cell receptor beta chains from one sample in a study of T cell clonotyping in hematopoietic cell transplantation. Libraries were prepared by immunoSEQ multiplex PCR; TCRdb keeps only in-frame clonotypes and omits some of them. In the table there are some 16,000 clones, just over 90% of which are singletons. Sample: peripheral blood mononuclear cells, taken before stem cell transplant. The receptors originated from a man aged 18-30 years with biphenotypic leukemia. Some clones in this sample may be carry-over from other donors' samples. CDR3s include the opening cysteine and the closing phenylalanine or tryptophan. D genes are given only for firm matches. Clone size, where shown, is once, few, many, or a class for clones that have expanded.

length | D | size | J | V | DNA | CDR3
16 | - | - | TRBJ1-1 | TRBV5-1 | TGCGCCAGCAGCTTGGACAGGGCCCCCATGAACACTGAAGCTTTCTTT | CASSLDRAPMNTEAFF
13 | - | - | TRBJ1-2 | TRBV6-6 | TGTGCCAGCAGCCTCGGGCCCACGGAAGGCTACACCTTC | CASSLGPTEGYTF
15 | - | - | TRBJ2-3 | TRBV7-2 | TGTGCCAGCAGCTTACAAAGCGGAAGCACAGATACGCAGTATTTT | CASSLQSGSTDTQYF
14 | TRBD1 | - | TRBJ1-2 | TRBV30 | TGTGCCTGGAGCCGAGGGACAGGGGGGCATGGCTACACCTTC | CAWSRGTGGHGYTF
13 | - | - | TRBJ2-2 | TRBV7-7 | TGTGCCAGCAGCTTAATAGCTACCGGGGAGCTGTTTTTT | CASSLIATGELFF
15 | TRBD1 | - | TRBJ1-6 | TRBV28 | TGTGCCAGCAGGTCAAGGGACAGGCTGAGTTCACCCCTCCACTTT | CASRSRDRLSSPLHF
14 | - | once | TRBJ1-2 | TRBV2 | TGTGCCAGCAGTGAAATAGTCCTGGGCTATGGCTACACCTTC | CASSEIVLGYGYTF
16 | - | - | TRBJ2-1 | TRBV4-2 | TGTGCCAGCAGCCATATAAGGGGGGGGGCCGGCAATGAGCAGTTCTTC | CASSHIRGGAGNEQFF
18 | TRBD1 | - | TRBJ1-6 | TRBV27 | TGTGCCAGCAGTTTATCCCTAGGACAGGGCCGCTCTAATTCACCCCTCCACTTT | CASSLSLGQGRSNSPLHF
13 | - | - | TRBJ1-4 | TRBV5-6 | TGTGCCAGCAGCTTGGCGAACAATGAAAAACTGTTTTTT | CASSLANNEKLFF
15 | - | - | TRBJ1-5 | TRBV6-1 | TGTGCCAGCAGTGAAAAGGAGGGGGGAAATCAGCCCCAGCATTTT | CASSEKEGGNQPQHF
16 | - | once | TRBJ2-1 | TRBV7-6 | TGTGCCAGCAGCTTAGCAGGGGGGTTTTCCTACAATGAGCAGTTCTTC | CASSLAGGFSYNEQFF
15 | - | - | TRBJ2-5 | TRBV30 | TGTGCCTGGAGTGTACCGGGGCCCTTCCAAGAGACCCAGTACTTC | CAWSVPGPFQETQYF
15 | TRBD2 | - | TRBJ2-1 | TRBV5-6 | TGTGCCAGCAGCTTGGTGGCGGGGGGGGGCAATGAGCAGTTCTTC | CASSLVAGGGNEQFF
14 | TRBD2 | - | TRBJ2-3 | TRBV5-1 | TGCGCCAGCAGCGCCGGGACTAGGGGAGATACGCAGTATTTT | CASSAGTRGDTQYF
15 | - | - | TRBJ1-3 | TRBV5-1 | TGCGCCAGCAGCTTAGGGACATCGGACGGAAACACCATATATTTT | CASSLGTSDGNTIYF
16 | - | - | TRBJ1-5 | TRBV7-9 | TGTGCCAGCAGCTCAACCCGGCAGGGAGACGGTCAGCCCCAGCATTTT | CASSSTRQGDGQPQHF
12 | - | - | TRBJ1-2 | TRBV27 | TGTGCCAGCAGTTCAGGAGCGGGTGGCTACACCTTC | CASSSGAGGYTF
15 | TRBD2 | - | TRBJ2-1 | TRBV13 | TGTGCCAGCAGCTATGCCGGGGGGGAGCAGGGAGAGCAGTTCTTC | CASSYAGGEQGEQFF
16 | TRBD1 | once | TRBJ1-2 | TRBV9 | TGTGCCAGCAGCCTATGGGACAGGTCCTCTCCGGGGGGCTACACCTTC | CASSLWDRSSPGGYTF
18 | TRBD1 | - | TRBJ1-4 | TRBV19 | TGTGCCAGTAGTAAAAACCGGGACAGGGGGTCAACTAATGAAAAACTGTTTTTT | CASSKNRDRGSTNEKLFF
13 | - | - | TRBJ2-7 | TRBV5-1 | TGCGCCAGCAGCTTGTCCGGTCGGGACGAGCAGTACTTC | CASSLSGRDEQYF
16 | - | - | TRBJ1-1 | TRBV14 | TGTGCCAGCAGCCTAAAGGATTATTTCGGGGGCACTGAAGCTTTCTTT | CASSLKDYFGGTEAFF
12 | - | - | TRBJ1-2 | TRBV29-1 | TGCAGCGTTGTCCAGGGGAGAACTGGCTACACCTTC | CSVVQGRTGYTF
15 | - | - | TRBJ1-5 | TRBV9 | TGTGCCAGCAGCGTCGGCGGGACGGTCAATCAGCCCCAGCATTTT | CASSVGGTVNQPQHF
12 | - | - | TRBJ1-2 | TRBV5-6 | TGTGCCAGCAGCTCCTCCGGGCCCCGAGGCACCTTC | CASSSSGPRGTF
14 | TRBD1 | - | TRBJ2-7 | TRBV4-1 | TGCGCCAGCACCGGACAGGGGAGCTCCTACGAGCAGTACTTC | CASTGQGSSYEQYF
14 | TRBD2 | - | TRBJ2-7 | TRBV4-3 | TGCGCCAGCAGCCCGTTCGGGGGGGGCTACGAGCAGTACTTC | CASSPFGGGYEQYF
15 | TRBD1 | - | TRBJ1-1 | TRBV5-1 | TGCGCCAGCAGTTATTACAGGGGGCTTAACACTGAAGCTTTCTTT | CASSYYRGLNTEAFF
15 | - | - | TRBJ1-3 | TRBV11-2 | TGTGCCAGCAGCTTACAAGTGTCGACAGGAAACACCATATATTTT | CASSLQVSTGNTIYF
11 | - | - | TRBJ1-3 | TRBV30 | TGTGCCTGGACTCAGGGAAACACCATATATTTT | CAWTQGNTIYF
14 | - | - | TRBJ2-3 | TRBV6-5 | TGTGCCAGCAGTGTAACAGGGGGGGCAGATACGCAGTATTTT | CASSVTGGADTQYF
11 | - | few | TRBJ1-2 | TRBV2 | TGTGCCAGCGCCCAAGGATATGGCTACACCTTC | CASAQGYGYTF
12 | - | - | TRBJ1-2 | TRBV2 | TGTGCCAGCAGTAGGATGGCGGGCTCCGACACCTTC | CASSRMAGSDTF
16 | - | - | TRBJ2-6 | TRBV30 | TGTGCCTGGAGTCCCCTGGGGGTCTCTGGGGCCAACGTCCTGACTTTC | CAWSPLGVSGANVLTF
16 | - | - | TRBJ2-5 | TRBV5-1 | TGCGCCAGCAGCGCGGGGAACAGGGGAGTTAGAGAGACCCAGTACTTC | CASSAGNRGVRETQYF
16 | - | - | TRBJ2-5 | TRBV7-6 | TGTGCCAGCAGCTTAGCTTTGGATACGGAGGAAGAGACCCAGTACTTC | CASSLALDTEEETQYF
13 | - | - | TRBJ2-7 | TRBV25-1 | TGTGCCAGCTTTTTTGATGAGGGAGGCGAGCAGTACTTC | CASFFDEGGEQYF
14 | - | - | TRBJ1-2 | TRBV29-1 | TGCAGCGTTGAAGGACAGGTCACTAACTATGGCTACACCTTC | CSVEGQVTNYGYTF
14 | - | - | TRBJ1-5 | TRBV5-1 | TGCGCCAGCAGCCTTGACAGGAGAAATCAGCCCCAGCATTTT | CASSLDRRNQPQHF